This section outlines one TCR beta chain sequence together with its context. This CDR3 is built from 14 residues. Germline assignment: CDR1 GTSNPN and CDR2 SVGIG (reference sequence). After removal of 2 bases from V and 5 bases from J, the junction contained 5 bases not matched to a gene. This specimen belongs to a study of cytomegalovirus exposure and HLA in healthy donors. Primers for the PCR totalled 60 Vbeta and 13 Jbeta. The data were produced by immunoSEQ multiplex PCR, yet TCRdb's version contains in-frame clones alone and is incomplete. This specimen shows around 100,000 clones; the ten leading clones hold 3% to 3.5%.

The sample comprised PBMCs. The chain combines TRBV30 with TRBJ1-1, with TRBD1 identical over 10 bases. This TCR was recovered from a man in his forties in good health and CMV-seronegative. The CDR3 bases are TGTGCCTGGAGTAGAGACAGGGGGCTGACTGAAGCTTTCTTT. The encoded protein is CAWSRDRGLTEAFF.